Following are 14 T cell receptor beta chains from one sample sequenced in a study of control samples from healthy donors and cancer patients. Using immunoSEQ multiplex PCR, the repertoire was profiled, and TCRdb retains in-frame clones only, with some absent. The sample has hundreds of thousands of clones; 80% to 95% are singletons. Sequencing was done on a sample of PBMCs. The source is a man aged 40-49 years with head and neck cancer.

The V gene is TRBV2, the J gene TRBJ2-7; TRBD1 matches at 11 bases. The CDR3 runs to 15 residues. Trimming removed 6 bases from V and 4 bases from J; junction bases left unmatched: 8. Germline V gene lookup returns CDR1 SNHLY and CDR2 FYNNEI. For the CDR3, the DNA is TGTGCCAGCAGGGGAATTGGGACAGGGGGGTACGAGCAGTACTTC. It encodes CASRGIGTGGYEQYF.

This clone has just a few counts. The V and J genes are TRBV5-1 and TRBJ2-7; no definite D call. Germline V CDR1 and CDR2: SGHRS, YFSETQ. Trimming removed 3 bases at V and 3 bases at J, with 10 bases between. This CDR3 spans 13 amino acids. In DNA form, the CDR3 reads TGCGCCAGCAGCTCAACTCTAAACTACGAGCAGTACTTC. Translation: CASSSTLNYEQYF.

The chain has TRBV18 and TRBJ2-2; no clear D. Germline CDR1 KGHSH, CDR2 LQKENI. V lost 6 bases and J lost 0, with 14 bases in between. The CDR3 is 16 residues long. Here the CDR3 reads CASSPESGANTGELFF. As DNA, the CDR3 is TGTGCCAGCTCGCCTGAGTCTGGGGCGAACACCGGGGAGCTGTTTTTT.

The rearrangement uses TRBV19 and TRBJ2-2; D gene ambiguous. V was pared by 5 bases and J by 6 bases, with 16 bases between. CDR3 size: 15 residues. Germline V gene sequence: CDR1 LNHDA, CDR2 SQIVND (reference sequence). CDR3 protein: CASSPNPTVAGELFF. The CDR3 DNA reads TGTGCCAGTAGTCCGAATCCCACCGTCGCCGGGGAGCTGTTTTTT.

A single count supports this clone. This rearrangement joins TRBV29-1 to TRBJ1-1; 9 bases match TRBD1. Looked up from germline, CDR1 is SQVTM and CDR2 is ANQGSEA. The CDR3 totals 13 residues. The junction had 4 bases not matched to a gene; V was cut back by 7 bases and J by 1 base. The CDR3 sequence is CSATDRGNTEAFF. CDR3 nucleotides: TGCAGCGCCACGGACAGGGGGAACACTGAAGCTTTCTTT. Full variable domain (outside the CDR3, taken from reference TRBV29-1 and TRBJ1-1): SAVISQKPSRDICQRGTSLTIQCQVDSQVTMMFWYRQQPGQSLTLIATANQGSEATYESGFVIDKFPISRPNLTFSTLTVSNMSPEDSSIYLCSATDRGNTEAFFGQGTRLTVV.

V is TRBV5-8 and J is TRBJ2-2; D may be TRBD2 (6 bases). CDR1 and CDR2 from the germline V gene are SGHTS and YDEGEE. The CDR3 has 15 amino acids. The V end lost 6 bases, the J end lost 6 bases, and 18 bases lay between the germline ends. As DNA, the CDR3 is TGTGCCAGCACCCCGAGGCGGGAAGTCCCCGGGGAGCTGTTTTTT. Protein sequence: CASTPRREVPGELFF.

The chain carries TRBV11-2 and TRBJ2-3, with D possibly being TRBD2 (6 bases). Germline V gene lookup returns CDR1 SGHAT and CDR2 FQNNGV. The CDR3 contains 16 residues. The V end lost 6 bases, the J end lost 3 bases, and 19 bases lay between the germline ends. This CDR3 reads CASRVGGAGLTDTQYF. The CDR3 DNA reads TGTGCCAGCAGGGTTGGAGGGGCGGGCCTAACAGATACGCAGTATTTT.

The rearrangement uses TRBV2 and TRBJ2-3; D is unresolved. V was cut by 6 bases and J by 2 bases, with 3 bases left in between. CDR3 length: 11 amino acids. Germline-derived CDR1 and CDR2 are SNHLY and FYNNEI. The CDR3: CASRDTDTQYF. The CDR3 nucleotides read TGTGCCAGCAGGGACACAGATACGCAGTATTTT.

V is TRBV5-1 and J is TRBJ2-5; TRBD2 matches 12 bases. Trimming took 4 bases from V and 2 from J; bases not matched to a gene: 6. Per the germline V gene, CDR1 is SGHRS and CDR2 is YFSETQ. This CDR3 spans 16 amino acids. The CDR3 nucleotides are TGCGCCAGCAGCCCAGCCGGACTAGCGGGGCAAGAGACCCAGTACTTC. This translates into CASSPAGLAGQETQYF.

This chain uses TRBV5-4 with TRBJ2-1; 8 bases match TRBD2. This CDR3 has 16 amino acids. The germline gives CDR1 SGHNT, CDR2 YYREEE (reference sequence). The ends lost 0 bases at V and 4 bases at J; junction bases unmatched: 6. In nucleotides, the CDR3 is TGTGCCAGCAGCTTGGGTAGCGGGATGATTTACAATGAGCAGTTCTTC. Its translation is CASSLGSGMIYNEQFF.

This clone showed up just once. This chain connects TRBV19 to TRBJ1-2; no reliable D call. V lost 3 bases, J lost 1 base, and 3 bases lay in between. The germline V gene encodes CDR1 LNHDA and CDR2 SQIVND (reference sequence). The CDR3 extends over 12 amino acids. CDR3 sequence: CASSMDNYGYTF. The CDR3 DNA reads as TGTGCCAGTAGTATGGATAACTATGGCTACACCTTC.

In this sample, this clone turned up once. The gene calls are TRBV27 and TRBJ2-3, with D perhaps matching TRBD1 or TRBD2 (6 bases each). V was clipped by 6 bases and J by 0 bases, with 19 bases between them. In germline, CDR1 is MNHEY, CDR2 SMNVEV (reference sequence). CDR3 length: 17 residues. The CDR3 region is CASSSLPRGVSTDTQYF. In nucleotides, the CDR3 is TGTGCCAGCAGCTCCCTACCGAGGGGGGTTAGCACAGATACGCAGTATTTT.

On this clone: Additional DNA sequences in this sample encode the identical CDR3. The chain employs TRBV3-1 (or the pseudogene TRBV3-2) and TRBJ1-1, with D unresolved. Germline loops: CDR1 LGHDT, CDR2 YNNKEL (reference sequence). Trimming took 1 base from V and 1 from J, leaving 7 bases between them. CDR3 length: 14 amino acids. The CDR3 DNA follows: TGTGCCAGCAGCCAAGTGCGGGGGAACACTGAAGCTTTCTTT. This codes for CASSQVRGNTEAFF.

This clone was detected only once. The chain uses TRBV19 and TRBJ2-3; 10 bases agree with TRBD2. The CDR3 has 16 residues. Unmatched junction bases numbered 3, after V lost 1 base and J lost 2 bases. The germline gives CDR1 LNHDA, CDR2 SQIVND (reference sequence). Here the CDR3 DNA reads TGTGCCAGTAGTATAGGGACTAGCGGTCTCACAGATACGCAGTATTTT. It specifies CASSIGTSGLTDTQYF.